The TCR beta chain under discussion was sequenced for a study of post-analysis software for immune sequencing data. This clonotype was recorded a few times. Unique molecular identifiers were built into the TCR beta cDNA libraries. A population of 1 to 10 million T cells gave rise to 450,000 to 500,000 cDNA molecules. TCRdb redid the calling of the PCR reads with MiXCR, one entry per CDR3 protein. This repertoire shows about 200,000 distinct CDR3 sequences, approximately 29% found once; its top ten account for nearly 3.5%. Material for sequencing was blood. This receptor was identified in a girl aged 2-17 years with multiple sclerosis.

This CDR3 reads CASSWGQGNTEAFF. DNA of the CDR3: TGTGCCAGCAGCTGGGGACAGGGAAACACTGAAGCTTTCTTT. The V and J genes are TRBV7-9 and TRBJ1-1; TRBD1 aligns across 9 bases. The CDR3 has 14 residues. The trim removed 4 bases at V and 2 bases at J, leaving 2 bases unmatched. Per germline, CDR1 SEHNR and CDR2 FQNEAQ (reference sequence).